This T cell receptor beta chain was captured in a study of blood T cells in healthy people across ages. Study-wide results and caveats: Unknown CMV status may confound age-related changes in expanded clones. Per million T cells, TCR beta diversity dropped roughly linearly as age increased.

Next came a second PCR, run for about 7 to 12 cycles, which used a sample-barcoded 5' primer along with a J-beta primer mix. Sequencing yielded, for each sample, at least 2.5 million paired-end reads carrying CDR3. One entry per CDR3 protein results from TCRdb running MiXCR on the 5' RACE reads. The sample records hundreds of thousands of distinct CDR3 sequences, approximately 52% being singletons. Notes on this clonotype: Antigen: not known.

With 1 base clipped from V and 6 bases from J, the junction kept 9 bases outside the gene matches. There are 16 residues in the CDR3. CDR1 and CDR2 from the germline V gene are LGHDT and YNNKEL (reference sequence). The chain carries TRBV3-1 and TRBJ2-1, with TRBD2 identical over 7 bases. Sequencing was carried out using blood. The TCR was taken from a woman older than 75 in good health. CDR3 bases: TGTGCCAGCAGCCAAGCCGGGGGAGGGTTCGGCAATGAGCAGTTCTTC. Protein: CASSQAGGGFGNEQFF.